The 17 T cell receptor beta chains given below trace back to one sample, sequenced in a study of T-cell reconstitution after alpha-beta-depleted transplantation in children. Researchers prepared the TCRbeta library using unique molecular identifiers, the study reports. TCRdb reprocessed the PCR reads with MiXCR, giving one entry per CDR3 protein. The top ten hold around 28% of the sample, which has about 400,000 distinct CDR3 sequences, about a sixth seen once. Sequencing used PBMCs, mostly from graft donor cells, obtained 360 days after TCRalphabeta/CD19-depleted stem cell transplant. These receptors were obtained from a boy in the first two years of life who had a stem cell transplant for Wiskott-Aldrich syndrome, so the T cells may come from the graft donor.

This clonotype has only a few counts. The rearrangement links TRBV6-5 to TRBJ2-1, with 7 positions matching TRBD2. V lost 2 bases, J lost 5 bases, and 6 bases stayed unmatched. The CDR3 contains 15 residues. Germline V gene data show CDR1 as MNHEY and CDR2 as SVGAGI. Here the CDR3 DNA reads TGTGCCAGCAGTTACAGGGGACTAATTAACAATGAGCAGTTCTTC. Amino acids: CASSYRGLINNEQFF.

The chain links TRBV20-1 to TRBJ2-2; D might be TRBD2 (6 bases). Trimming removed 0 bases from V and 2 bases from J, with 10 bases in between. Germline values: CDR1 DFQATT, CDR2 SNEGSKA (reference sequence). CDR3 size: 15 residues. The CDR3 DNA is TGCAGTGCTAGAGATCGGGGGTTTAACACCGGGGAGCTGTTTTTT. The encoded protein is CSARDRGFNTGELFF.

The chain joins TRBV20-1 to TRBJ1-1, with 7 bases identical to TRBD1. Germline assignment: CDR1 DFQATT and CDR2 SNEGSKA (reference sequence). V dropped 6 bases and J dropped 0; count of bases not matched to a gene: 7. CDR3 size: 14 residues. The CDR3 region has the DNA TGCAGTGCGCCGAGACAGGGAATGAACACTGAAGCTTTCTTT. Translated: CSAPRQGMNTEAFF.

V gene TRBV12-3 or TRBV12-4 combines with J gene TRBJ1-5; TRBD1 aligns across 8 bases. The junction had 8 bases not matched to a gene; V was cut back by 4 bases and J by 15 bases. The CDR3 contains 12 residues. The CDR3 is CASSSRTGRRHF. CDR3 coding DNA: TGTGCCAGCAGTTCCCGGACAGGGAGAAGGCATTTT.

Here the CDR3 DNA reads TGTGCCAGCAGTGAAGGTTTTCGGACCCAGTACTTC. Translated: CASSEGFRTQYF. The chain is built from TRBV2 and TRBJ2-5; no clear D gene. CDR3 length: 12 residues. V was trimmed by 1 base and J by 7 bases, leaving 7 bases between them. The germline gives CDR1 SNHLY, CDR2 FYNNEI.

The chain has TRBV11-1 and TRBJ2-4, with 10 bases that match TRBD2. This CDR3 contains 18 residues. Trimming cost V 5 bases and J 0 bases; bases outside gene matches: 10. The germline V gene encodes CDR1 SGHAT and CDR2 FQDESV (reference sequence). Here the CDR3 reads CASSPPLAGRQAKNIQYF. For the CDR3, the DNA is TGTGCCAGCAGCCCCCCACTAGCGGGGAGACAAGCCAAAAACATTCAGTACTTC.

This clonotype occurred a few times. The DNA for the CDR3 is TGCGCCAGCAGCCAAGATCTCGGGACTCGAGGCATTCAGTACTTC. This gives the protein CASSQDLGTRGIQYF. The J gene is TRBJ2-4, the V gene TRBV4-3; possible D gene TRBD2, 6 bases. The germline CDR1 and CDR2 sequences are LGHNA and YSLEER. The CDR3 is 15 residues long. Trimming stripped 0 bases from V and 9 bases from J, with 15 bases between.

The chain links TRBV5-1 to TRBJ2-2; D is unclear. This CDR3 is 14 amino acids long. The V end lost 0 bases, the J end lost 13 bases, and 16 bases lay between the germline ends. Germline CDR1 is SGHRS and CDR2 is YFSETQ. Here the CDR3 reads CASSLGGDPTWLFF. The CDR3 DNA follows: TGCGCCAGCAGCTTGGGTGGTGACCCGACGTGGCTGTTTTTT. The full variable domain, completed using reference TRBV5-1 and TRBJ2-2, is KAGVTQTPRYLIKTRGQQVTLSCSPISGHRSVSWYQQTPGQGLQFLFEYFSETQRNKGNFPGRFSGRQFSNSRSEMNVSTLELGDSALYLCASSLGGDPTWLFFGEGSRLTVL.

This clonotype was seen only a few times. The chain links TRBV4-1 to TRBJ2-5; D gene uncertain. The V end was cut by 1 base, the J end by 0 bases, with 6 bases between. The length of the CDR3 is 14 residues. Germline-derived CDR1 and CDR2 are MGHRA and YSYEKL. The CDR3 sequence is CASSQAGYQETQYF. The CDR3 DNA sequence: TGCGCCAGCAGCCAAGCAGGATACCAAGAGACCCAGTACTTC.

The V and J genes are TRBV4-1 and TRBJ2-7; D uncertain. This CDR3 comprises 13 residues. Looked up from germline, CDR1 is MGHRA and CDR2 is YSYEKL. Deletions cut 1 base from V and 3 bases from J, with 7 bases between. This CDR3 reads CASSQAWGYEQYF. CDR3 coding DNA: TGCGCCAGCAGCCAAGCCTGGGGCTACGAGCAGTACTTC.

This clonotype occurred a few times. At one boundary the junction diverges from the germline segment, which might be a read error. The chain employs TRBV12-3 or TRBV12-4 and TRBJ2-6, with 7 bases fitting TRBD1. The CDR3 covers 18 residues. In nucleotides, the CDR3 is TGTGCCATCAGTTTCCCACGGGACAGTGTCTCTGGGGCCAACGTCCTGACTTTC. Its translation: CAISFPRDSVSGANVLTF.

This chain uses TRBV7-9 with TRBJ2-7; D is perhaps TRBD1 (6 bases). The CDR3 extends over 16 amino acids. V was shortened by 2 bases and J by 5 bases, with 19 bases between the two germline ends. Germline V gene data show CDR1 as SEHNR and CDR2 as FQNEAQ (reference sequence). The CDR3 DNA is TGTGCCAGCAGCTTAAGGGCGGTAACAGGGTTCGACGAGCAGTACTTC. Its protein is CASSLRAVTGFDEQYF.

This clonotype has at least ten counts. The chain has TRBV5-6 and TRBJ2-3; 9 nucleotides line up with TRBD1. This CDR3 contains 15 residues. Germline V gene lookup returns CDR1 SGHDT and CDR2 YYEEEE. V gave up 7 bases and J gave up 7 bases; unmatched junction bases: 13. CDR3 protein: CASSYSPDRGYTQYF. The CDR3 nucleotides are TGTGCCAGCTCTTATTCTCCGGACAGGGGATATACGCAGTATTTT.

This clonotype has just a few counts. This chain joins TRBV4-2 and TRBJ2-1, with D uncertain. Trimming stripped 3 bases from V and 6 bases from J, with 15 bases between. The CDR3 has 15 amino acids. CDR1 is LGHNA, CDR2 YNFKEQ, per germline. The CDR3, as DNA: TGTGCCAGCAGCCAGTCTAGGACGATAGTCAATGAGCAGTTCTTC. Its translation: CASSQSRTIVNEQFF.

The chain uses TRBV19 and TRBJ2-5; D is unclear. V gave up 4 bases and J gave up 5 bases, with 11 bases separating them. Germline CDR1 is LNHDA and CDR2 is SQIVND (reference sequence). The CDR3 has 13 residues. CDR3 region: CASSRRVGETQYF. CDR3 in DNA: TGTGCCAGTAGTAGACGGGTTGGGGAGACCCAGTACTTC.

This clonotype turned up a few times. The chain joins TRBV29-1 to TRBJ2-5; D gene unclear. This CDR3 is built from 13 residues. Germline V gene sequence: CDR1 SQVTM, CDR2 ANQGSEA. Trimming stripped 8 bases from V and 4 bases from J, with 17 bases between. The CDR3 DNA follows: TGCAGCTCCCTCAGGCAGTTGGGAGAGACCCAGTACTTC. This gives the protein CSSLRQLGETQYF.

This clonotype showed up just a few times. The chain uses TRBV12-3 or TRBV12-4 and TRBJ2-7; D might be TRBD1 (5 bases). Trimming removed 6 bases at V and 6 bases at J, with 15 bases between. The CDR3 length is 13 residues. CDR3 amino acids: CASSFFTGSEQYF. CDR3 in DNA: TGTGCCAGCAGCTTCTTCACAGGTTCCGAGCAGTACTTC.